These 14 T cell receptor beta chains share one sample of origin, sequenced in a study of blood T cells in healthy people across ages. With a J-beta primer mix and a sample-barcoded 5' primer, a second PCR ran about 6 to 11 cycles. TCRdb fed the 5' RACE reads into MiXCR, producing one record per CDR3 protein. The sample has almost 800,000 distinct CDR3 sequences, roughly 64% seen once. Sequenced input: blood. These receptor sequences come from a young man in good health.

This chain connects TRBV4-1 to TRBJ2-1; D is uncertain. This CDR3 comprises 15 residues. Germline V gives CDR1 MGHRA, CDR2 YSYEKL. The ends were cut back, 5 bases at V and 3 bases at J, with 14 bases in the middle. The CDR3 region is CASSYDIVLYNEQFF. The CDR3 nucleotides are TGCGCCAGCAGCTACGACATAGTCCTCTACAATGAGCAGTTCTTC.

This sequence joins TRBV7-3 and TRBJ2-5, with 9 bases identical to TRBD2. V lost 5 bases and J lost 2; bases outside the gene matches: 6. Germline V gene data show CDR1 as SGHTA and CDR2 as FQGTGA. There are 15 residues in the CDR3. CDR3: CASSRAGGGQETQYF. In DNA, the CDR3 is TGTGCCAGCAGCCGAGCGGGAGGAGGGCAAGAGACCCAGTACTTC. The variable domain in full, with the rest retrieved from reference TRBV7-3 and TRBJ2-5, is GAGVSQTPSNKVTEKGKYVELRCDPISGHTALYWYRQSLGQGPEFLIYFQGTGAADDSGLPNDRFFAVRPEGSVSTLKIQRTERGDSAVYLCASSRAGGGQETQYFGPGTRLLVL.

This rearrangement joins TRBV6-1 to TRBJ1-2; unclear D gene. The germline V and J ends were trimmed by 6 bases and 4 bases, with 12 bases remaining between them. Germline lookup yields CDR1 MNHNS and CDR2 SASEGT. CDR3 length: 13 amino acids. CDR3 sequence: CASRGAHFYGYTF. The CDR3 DNA sequence: TGTGCCAGCAGGGGCGCCCATTTCTATGGCTACACCTTC.

The chain combines TRBV20-1 with TRBJ1-1; the D is unclear. This CDR3 contains 13 residues. In germline, CDR1 is DFQATT, CDR2 SNEGSKA (reference sequence). V was pared by 3 bases and J by 6 bases, with 14 bases between. The CDR3: CSASREMAPEAFF. CDR3 nucleotides: TGCAGTGCTAGCCGGGAGATGGCCCCTGAAGCTTTCTTT.

This clonotype has only a few counts. This rearrangement joins TRBV11-1 to TRBJ2-7, with TRBD1 matching over 9 bases. This CDR3 has 16 amino acids. CDR1 is SGHAT, CDR2 FQDESV, per germline (reference sequence). Trimming removed 3 bases from V and 2 bases from J; junction bases left unmatched: 8. The CDR3 spells CASSFSGQGFAYEQYF. The CDR3 DNA reads TGTGCCAGCAGCTTTTCGGGACAGGGTTTCGCCTACGAGCAGTACTTC.

The chain is built from TRBV5-6 and TRBJ2-5; D perhaps matches TRBD1 (6 bases). V gave up 3 bases and J gave up 2 bases, with 11 bases separating them. From germline, CDR1 is SGHDT and CDR2 YYEEEE. The CDR3 loop spans 14 amino acids. DNA for the CDR3: TGTGCCAGCAGCTCCACCGGACAGCAAGAGACCCAGTACTTC. Translation: CASSSTGQQETQYF. Supplemented by reference TRBV5-6 and TRBJ2-5, the full variable domain reads DAGVTQSPTHLIKTRGQQVTLRCSPKSGHDTVSWYQQALGQGPQFIFQYYEEEERQRGNFPDRFSGHQFPNYSSELNVNALLLGDSALYLCASSSTGQQETQYFGPGTRLLVL.

This chain connects TRBV5-1 to TRBJ1-2, with D hard to call. The CDR3 extends over 14 amino acids. Per germline, CDR1 SGHRS and CDR2 YFSETQ. Trimming shortened V by 1 base and J by 4 bases, and 11 bases separated the two germline ends. The CDR3 spells CASSLSPGIYGYTF. Written as DNA, the CDR3 is TGCGCCAGCAGCTTGAGTCCGGGGATCTATGGCTACACCTTC.

This clonotype has a handful of counts. The chain employs TRBV7-9 and TRBJ2-7; 7 bases line up with TRBD1. Germline-derived CDR1 and CDR2 are SEHNR and FQNEAQ (reference sequence). The V gene end was trimmed by 4 bases and the J gene end by 0 bases; junction bases not matched to a gene: 6. The CDR3 runs to 15 residues. The CDR3 region has the DNA TGTGCCAGCAGCTCCGGGACAGCGGTCTCCTACGAGCAGTACTTC. This codes for CASSSGTAVSYEQYF.

J is TRBJ1-2 and V is TRBV5-1; no reliable D call. From germline, CDR1 is SGHRS and CDR2 YFSETQ. This CDR3 is 14 amino acids long. This CDR3 is CVAPLGLANYGYTF. CDR3 coding DNA: TGCGTTGCCCCCCTCGGGTTAGCTAACTATGGCTACACCTTC.

V usage is TRBV20-1 and J usage is TRBJ1-2; D might be TRBD1 (5 bases). V lost 3 bases and J 8 bases, leaving 19 bases between the germline ends. The CDR3 runs 14 residues. The germline gives CDR1 DFQATT, CDR2 SNEGSKA (reference sequence). The CDR3 protein is CSASGGGGTRGYTF. The CDR3 region has the DNA TGCAGTGCTAGCGGGGGTGGGGGAACGCGAGGCTACACCTTC.

This clonotype was detected ten times or more. This chain joins TRBV13 and TRBJ2-5, with 7 bases fitting TRBD2. Germline CDR1 and CDR2: PRHDT and FYEKMQ (reference sequence). The trim removed 5 bases at V and 2 bases at J, leaving 5 bases unmatched. This CDR3 spans 14 amino acids. Here the CDR3 DNA reads TGTGCCAGCAGCACCCGGGACTATCAAGAGACCCAGTACTTC. It yields the protein CASSTRDYQETQYF.

This chain connects TRBV7-9 to TRBJ1-2; TRBD1 is a possible D gene (5 bases). The germline gives CDR1 SEHNR, CDR2 FQNEAQ (reference sequence). V was cut by 1 base and J by 8 bases, with 11 bases left in between. The CDR3 has 13 residues. CDR3 DNA sequence: TGTGCCAGCAGCTTAGAAGCGACAGACGGCTACACCTTC. Its protein product is CASSLEATDGYTF. Supplemented by reference TRBV7-9 and TRBJ1-2, the full variable domain reads DTGVSQNPRHKITKRGQNVTFRCDPISEHNRLYWYRQTLGQGPEFLTYFQNEAQLEKSRLLSDRFSAERPKGSFSTLEIQRTEQGDSAMYLCASSLEATDGYTFGSGTRLTVV.

The chain is built from TRBV7-9 and TRBJ2-5, with D possibly being TRBD2 (6 bases). CDR1 and CDR2 (germline): SEHNR, FQNEAQ (reference sequence). The V end was cut by 7 bases, the J end by 4 bases, with 13 bases between. The CDR3 sequence is 13 residues long. The CDR3 region is CASIWAGTETQYF. The DNA for the CDR3 is TGTGCCAGCATCTGGGCGGGGACAGAGACCCAGTACTTC.

This clonotype was detected a few times. This chain joins TRBV7-2 and TRBJ2-7; the match to TRBD2 covers 7 bases. This CDR3 is built from 14 residues. Germline V gene sequence: CDR1 SGHTA, CDR2 FQGNSA. V lost 3 bases and J lost 2; bases outside the gene matches: 4. The CDR3 loop reads CASSFTAGPYEQYF. CDR3 nucleotide sequence: TGTGCCAGCAGCTTCACAGCGGGGCCCTACGAGCAGTACTTC.